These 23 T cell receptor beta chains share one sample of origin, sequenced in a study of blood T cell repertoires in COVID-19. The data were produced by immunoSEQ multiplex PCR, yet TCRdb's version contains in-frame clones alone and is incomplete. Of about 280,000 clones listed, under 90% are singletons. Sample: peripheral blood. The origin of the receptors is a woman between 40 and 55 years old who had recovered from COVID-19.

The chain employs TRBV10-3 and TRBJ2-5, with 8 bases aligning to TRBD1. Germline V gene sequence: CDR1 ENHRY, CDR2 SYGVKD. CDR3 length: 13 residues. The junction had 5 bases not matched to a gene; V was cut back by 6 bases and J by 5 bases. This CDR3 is CAIRVTGGETQYF. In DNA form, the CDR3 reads TGTGCCATCAGAGTAACAGGGGGGGAGACCCAGTACTTC.

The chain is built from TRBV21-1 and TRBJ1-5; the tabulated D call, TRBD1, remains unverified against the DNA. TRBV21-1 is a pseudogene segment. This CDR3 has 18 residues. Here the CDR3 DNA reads TGTGCCAGCAGCAAAGGAGGGACAGGTAGGGACTGGGATCAGCCCCAGCATTTT. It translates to CASSKGGTGRDWDQPQHF.

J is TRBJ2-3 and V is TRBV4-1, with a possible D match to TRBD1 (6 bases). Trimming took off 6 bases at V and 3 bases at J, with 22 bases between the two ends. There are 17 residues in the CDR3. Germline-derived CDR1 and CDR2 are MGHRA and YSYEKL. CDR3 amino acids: CASSPSGRAQGTDTQYF. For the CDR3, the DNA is TGCGCCAGCAGTCCCTCAGGCCGGGCCCAGGGGACAGATACGCAGTATTTT.

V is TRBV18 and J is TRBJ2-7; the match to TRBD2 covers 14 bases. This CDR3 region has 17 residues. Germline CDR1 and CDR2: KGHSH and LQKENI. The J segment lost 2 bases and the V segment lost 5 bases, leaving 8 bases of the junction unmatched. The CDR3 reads CASSSSGTSGGTYEQYF. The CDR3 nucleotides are TGTGCCAGCTCATCATCCGGGACTAGCGGGGGAACCTACGAGCAGTACTTC.

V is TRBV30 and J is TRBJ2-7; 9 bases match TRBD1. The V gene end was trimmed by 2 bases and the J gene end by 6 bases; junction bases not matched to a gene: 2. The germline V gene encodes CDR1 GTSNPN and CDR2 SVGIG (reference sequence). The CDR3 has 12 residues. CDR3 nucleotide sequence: TGTGCCTGGAGTCGGGACAGGGCCGAGCAGTACTTC. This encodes CAWSRDRAEQYF.

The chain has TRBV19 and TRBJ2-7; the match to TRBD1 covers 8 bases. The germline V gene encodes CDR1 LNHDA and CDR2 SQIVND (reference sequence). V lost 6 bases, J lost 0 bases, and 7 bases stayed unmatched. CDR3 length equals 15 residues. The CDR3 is CASSNTGGSSYEQYF. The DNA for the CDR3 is TGTGCCAGTAGCAACACAGGGGGGAGCTCCTACGAGCAGTACTTC.

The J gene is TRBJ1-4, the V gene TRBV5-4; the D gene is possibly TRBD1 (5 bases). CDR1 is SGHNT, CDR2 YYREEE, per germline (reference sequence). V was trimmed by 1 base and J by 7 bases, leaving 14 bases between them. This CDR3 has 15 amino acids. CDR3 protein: CASSLSAGSSEKLFF. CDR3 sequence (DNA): TGTGCCAGCAGCTTGAGTGCAGGGTCCTCTGAAAAACTGTTTTTT.

DNA for the CDR3: TGTGCCAGCAGCACCACCGGGACAGGGCAGGAAAAACTGTTTTTT. It yields the protein CASSTTGTGQEKLFF. This chain joins TRBV7-8 and TRBJ1-4; 9 bases match TRBD1. In germline, CDR1 is SGHVS, CDR2 FQNEAQ. V trimming: 5 bases; J trimming: 8 bases; junction bases outside the gene matches: 9. The length of the CDR3 is 15 residues.

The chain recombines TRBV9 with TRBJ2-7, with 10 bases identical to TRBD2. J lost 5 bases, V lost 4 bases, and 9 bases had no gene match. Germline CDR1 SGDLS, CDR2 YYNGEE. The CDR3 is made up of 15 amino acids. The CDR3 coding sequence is TGTGCCAGCAGCACGCAAGCGGGAGGGCCCAACGAGCAGTACTTC. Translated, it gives CASSTQAGGPNEQYF.

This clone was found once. The CDR3 region has the DNA TGTGCCAGCAGCCCAGACAGGGGCTACACAGATACGCAGTATTTT. This encodes CASSPDRGYTDTQYF. The chain uses TRBV5-8 and TRBJ2-3; 8 bases map to TRBD1. The CDR3 is 15 amino acids. The V and J ends lost 4 bases and 2 bases, in that order; junction bases with no gene match: 6. Germline CDR1 and CDR2: SGHTS and YDEGEE.

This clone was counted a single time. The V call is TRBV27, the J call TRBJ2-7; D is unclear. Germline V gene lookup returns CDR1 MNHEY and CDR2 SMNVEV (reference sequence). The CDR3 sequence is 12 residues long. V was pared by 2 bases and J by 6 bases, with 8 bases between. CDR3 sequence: CASSLRGGEQYF. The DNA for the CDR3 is TGTGCCAGCAGTTTAAGAGGTGGCGAGCAGTACTTC.

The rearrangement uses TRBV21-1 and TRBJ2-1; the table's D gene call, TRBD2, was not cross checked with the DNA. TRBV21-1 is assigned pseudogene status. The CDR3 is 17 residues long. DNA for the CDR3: TGTGCCAGCAGCACCGAGGACTGGGGAGCTTTTGGCAATGAGCAGTTCTTC. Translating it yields CASSTEDWGAFGNEQFF.

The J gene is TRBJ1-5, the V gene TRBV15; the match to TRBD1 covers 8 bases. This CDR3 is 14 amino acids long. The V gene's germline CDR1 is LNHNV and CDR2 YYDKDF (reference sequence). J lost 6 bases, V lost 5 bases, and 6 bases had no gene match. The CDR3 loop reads CATSPGTGLQPQHF. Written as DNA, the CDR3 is TGTGCCACCAGCCCAGGGACAGGACTTCAGCCCCAGCATTTT.

The CDR3 region is CASRTGGWDNQPQHF. The CDR3 region has the DNA TGTGCCAGTCGGACAGGGGGCTGGGACAATCAGCCCCAGCATTTT. This chain joins TRBV19 and TRBJ1-5; 11 bases agree with TRBD1. The CDR3 runs 15 residues. The V gene's germline CDR1 is LNHDA and CDR2 SQIVND (reference sequence). After removal of 8 bases from V and 3 bases from J, the junction contained 6 bases not matched to a gene.

CDR3 amino acids: CASGAAGGSYEQYF. DNA of the CDR3: TGTGCCAGCGGGGCGGCGGGGGGCTCCTACGAGCAGTACTTC. The gene calls are TRBV6-5 and TRBJ2-7; 8 positions agree with TRBD2. There are 14 residues in the CDR3. Germline CDR1 is MNHEY and CDR2 is SVGAGI. V was clipped by 8 bases and J by 0 bases; unmatched bases: 6.

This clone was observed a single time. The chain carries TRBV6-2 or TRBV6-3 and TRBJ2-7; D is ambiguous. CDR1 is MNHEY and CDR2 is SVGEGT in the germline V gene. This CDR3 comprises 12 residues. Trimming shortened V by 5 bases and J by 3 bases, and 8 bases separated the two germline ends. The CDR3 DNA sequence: TGTGCCAGCAGTCTACCTGACTACGAGCAGTACTTC. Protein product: CASSLPDYEQYF.

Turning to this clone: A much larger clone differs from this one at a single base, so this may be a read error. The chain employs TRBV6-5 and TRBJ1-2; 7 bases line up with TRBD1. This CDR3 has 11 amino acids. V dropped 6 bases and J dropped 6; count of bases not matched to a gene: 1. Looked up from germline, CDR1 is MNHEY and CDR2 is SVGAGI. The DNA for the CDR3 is TGTGCCAGCAGACAGGGGAATGGCTACACCTTC. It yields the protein CASRQGNGYTF.

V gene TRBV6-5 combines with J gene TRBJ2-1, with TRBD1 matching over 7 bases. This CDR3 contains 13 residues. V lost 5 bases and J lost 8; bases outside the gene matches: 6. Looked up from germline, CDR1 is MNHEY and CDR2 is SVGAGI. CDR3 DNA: TGTGCCAGCAGTCTAACAACAGGGGATGAGCAGTTCTTC. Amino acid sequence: CASSLTTGDEQFF.

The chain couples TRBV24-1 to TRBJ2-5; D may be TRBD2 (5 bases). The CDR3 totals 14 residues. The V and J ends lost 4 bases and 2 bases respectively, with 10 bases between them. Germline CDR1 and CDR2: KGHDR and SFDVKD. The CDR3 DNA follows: TGTGCCACCAGTGACTCAGCGGTTCAAGAGACCCAGTACTTC. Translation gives CATSDSAVQETQYF.

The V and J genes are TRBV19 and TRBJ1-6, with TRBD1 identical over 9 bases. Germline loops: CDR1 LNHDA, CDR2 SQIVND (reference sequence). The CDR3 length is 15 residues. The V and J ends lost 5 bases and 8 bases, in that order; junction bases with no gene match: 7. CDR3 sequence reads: CASSPRDREDSPLHF. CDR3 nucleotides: TGTGCCAGTAGTCCCCGGGACAGGGAGGATTCACCCCTCCACTTT.

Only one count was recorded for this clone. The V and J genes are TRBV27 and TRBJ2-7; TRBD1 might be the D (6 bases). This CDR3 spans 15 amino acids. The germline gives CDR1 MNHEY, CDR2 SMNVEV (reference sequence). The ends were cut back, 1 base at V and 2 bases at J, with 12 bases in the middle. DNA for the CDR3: TGTGCCAGCAGTTTATTTCCAGGGGCCACCTACGAGCAGTACTTC. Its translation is CASSLFPGATYEQYF.

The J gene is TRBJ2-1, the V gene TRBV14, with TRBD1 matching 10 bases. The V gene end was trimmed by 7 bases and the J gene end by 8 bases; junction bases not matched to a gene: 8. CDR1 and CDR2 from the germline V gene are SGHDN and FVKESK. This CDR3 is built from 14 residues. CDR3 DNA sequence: TGTGCCAGCACCAAAGGACAGGGGGTCCATGAGCAGTTCTTC. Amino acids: CASTKGQGVHEQFF.

CDR3 residues: CASSGQGNQPQHF. The CDR3, as DNA: TGTGCCAGCAGTGGACAGGGCAATCAGCCCCAGCATTTT. V gene TRBV27 combines with J gene TRBJ1-5; TRBD1 matches 7 bases. CDR3 length: 13 residues. V dropped 5 bases and J dropped 2; count of bases not matched to a gene: 0. From germline, CDR1 is MNHEY and CDR2 SMNVEV (reference sequence).